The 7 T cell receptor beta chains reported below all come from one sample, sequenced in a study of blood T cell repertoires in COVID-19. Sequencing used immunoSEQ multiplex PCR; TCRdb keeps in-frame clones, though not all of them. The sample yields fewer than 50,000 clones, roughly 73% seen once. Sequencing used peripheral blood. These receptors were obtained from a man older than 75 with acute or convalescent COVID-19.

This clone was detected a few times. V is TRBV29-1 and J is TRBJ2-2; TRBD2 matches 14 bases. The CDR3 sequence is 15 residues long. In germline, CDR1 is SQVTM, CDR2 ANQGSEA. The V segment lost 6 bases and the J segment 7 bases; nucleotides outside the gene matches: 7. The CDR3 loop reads CSVQTSGRASGELFF. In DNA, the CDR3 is TGCAGCGTCCAGACTAGCGGGAGGGCCAGCGGGGAGCTGTTTTTT.

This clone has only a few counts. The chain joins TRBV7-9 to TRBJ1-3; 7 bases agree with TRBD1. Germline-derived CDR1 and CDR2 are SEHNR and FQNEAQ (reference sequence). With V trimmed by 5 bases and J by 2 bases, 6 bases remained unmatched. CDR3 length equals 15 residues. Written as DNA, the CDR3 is TGTGCCAGCAGCCAGGGGGGACAGCCTGGAAACACCATATATTTT. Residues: CASSQGGQPGNTIYF.

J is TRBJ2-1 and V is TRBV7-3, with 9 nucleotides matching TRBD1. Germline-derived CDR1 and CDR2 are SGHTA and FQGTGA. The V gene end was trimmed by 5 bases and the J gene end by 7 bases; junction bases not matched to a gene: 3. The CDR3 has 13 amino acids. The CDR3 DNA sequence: TGTGCCAGCAGCCTAGGGACAGGGAATGAGCAGTTCTTC. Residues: CASSLGTGNEQFF.

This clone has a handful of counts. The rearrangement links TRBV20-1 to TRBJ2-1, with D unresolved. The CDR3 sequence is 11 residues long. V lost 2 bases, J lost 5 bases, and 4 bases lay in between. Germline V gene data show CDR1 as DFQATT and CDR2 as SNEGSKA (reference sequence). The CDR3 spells CSARTDNEQFF. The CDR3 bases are TGCAGTGCTAGAACGGACAATGAGCAGTTCTTC.

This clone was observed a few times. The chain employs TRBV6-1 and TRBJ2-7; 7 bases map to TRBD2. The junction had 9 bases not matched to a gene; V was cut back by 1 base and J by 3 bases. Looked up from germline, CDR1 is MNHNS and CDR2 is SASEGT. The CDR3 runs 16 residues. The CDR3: CASSEVGSGTGYEQYF. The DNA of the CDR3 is TGTGCCAGCAGTGAAGTTGGAAGCGGGACTGGCTACGAGCAGTACTTC.

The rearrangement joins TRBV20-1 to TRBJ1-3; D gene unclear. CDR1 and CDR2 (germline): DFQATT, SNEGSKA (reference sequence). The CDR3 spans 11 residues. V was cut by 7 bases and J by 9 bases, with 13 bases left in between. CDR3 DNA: TGCAGTGGGAGGAGTGGTGGCACCATATATTTT. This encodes CSGRSGGTIYF.

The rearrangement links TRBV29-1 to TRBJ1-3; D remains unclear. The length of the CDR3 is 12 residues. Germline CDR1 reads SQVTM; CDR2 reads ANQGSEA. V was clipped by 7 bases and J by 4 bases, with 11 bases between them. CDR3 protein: CSADAEGNTIYF. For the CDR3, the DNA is TGCAGCGCTGACGCTGAGGGAAACACCATATATTTT.